These 6 T cell receptor beta chains were all obtained from the same sample, sequenced in a study of blood T cells in healthy people across ages. The second PCR ran roughly 6 to 11 cycles with a sample-barcoded 5' primer and J-beta primers. Using its own MiXCR run on the 5' RACE reads, TCRdb lists one record per CDR3 protein. This table holds 1.5 million to 2 million distinct CDR3 sequences, roughly 50% found once. The sample consisted of blood. The origin of the receptors is a woman aged 40 to 50 in good health.

This clonotype has a handful of counts. The chain uses TRBV20-1 and TRBJ2-1; 9 bases match TRBD2. V gave up 0 bases and J gave up 6 bases; unmatched junction bases: 9. The CDR3 has 16 amino acids. Per germline, CDR1 DFQATT and CDR2 SNEGSKA (reference sequence). The CDR3 DNA sequence: TGCAGTGCTAGAGATGAAGCGGGGGGACTATCCAATGAGCAGTTCTTC. This gives the protein CSARDEAGGLSNEQFF.

This chain joins TRBV6-5 and TRBJ1-5; D may be TRBD1 (5 bases). Germline V CDR1 and CDR2: MNHEY, SVGAGI. The CDR3 has 16 amino acids. V shed 6 bases and J shed 0 bases, with 15 bases lying between them. CDR3 DNA sequence: TGTGCCAGCAGCCCCCGGGGCGAGGCTAGCAATCAGCCCCAGCATTTT. Protein product: CASSPRGEASNQPQHF.

This clonotype has a handful of counts. This chain links TRBV7-9 with TRBJ2-5; the D gene is possibly TRBD1 (5 bases). V was pared by 1 base and J by 0 bases, with 12 bases between. In germline, CDR1 is SEHNR, CDR2 FQNEAQ (reference sequence). The CDR3 has 16 amino acids. CDR3 sequence: CASSLGKGHNQETQYF. As DNA, the CDR3 is TGTGCCAGCAGCTTAGGCAAGGGGCACAACCAAGAGACCCAGTACTTC.

The chain uses TRBV14 and TRBJ2-7; D is perhaps TRBD2 (6 bases). The J call may be incorrect, as the DNA end agrees better with TRBJ2-5. The CDR3 has 14 residues. Germline V gene lookup returns CDR1 SGHDN and CDR2 FVKESK. The CDR3 bases are TGTGCCAGCAGCCAAGAGGTTGGGGGGGAGACCCAGTACTTC. Translated, it gives CASSQEVGGETQYF.

The chain employs TRBV20-1 and TRBJ2-3; D not certain. CDR3 size: 14 residues. V lost 2 bases to trimming and J lost 1 base, with 10 bases between them. Germline CDR1 is DFQATT and CDR2 is SNEGSKA (reference sequence). The CDR3 nucleotides are TGCAGTGCTAGAATAGGGCCAGGCACAGATACGCAGTATTTT. Translating gives CSARIGPGTDTQYF.

The genes are TRBV10-3 and TRBJ2-4; weak D call: TRBD1 (6 bases). The ends were cut back, 0 bases at V and 4 bases at J, with 13 bases in the middle. Germline V gene data show CDR1 as ENHRY and CDR2 as SYGVKD. CDR3 length: 16 amino acids. The chain's CDR3 is CAISESLVDRKNIQYF. CDR3 coding DNA: TGTGCCATCAGTGAGTCGCTGGTGGACAGAAAAAACATTCAGTACTTC.